A selection of T cell receptor beta chains follows, all from one sample in a study of T cell repertoires in cytomegalovirus infection. One entry per CDR3 protein results from TCRdb running MiXCR on the reads. The data contain 230,000 or so distinct CDR3 sequences, 15% to 20% of them singletons. Source material: CD8+ T cells from PBMCs. Receptors were obtained from a human donor in good health (CMV status not recorded). Some clones in this sample may be carry-over from other donors' samples. CDR3s include the opening cysteine and the closing phenylalanine or tryptophan. Fields, in order: clone size, D gene, V gene, J gene, CDR3 protein, CDR3 DNA. The D gene is left open where the match is weak. Not all rows give a size; the values are once, few, many and, for expanded clones, a class.

>-|-|TRBV19|TRBJ1-2
CASSIGYGTGYGYTF
TGTGCCAGTAGTATAGGCTACGGTACGGGCTATGGCTACACCTTC
>-|TRBD2|TRBV7-9|TRBJ2-1
CASSSAAGETHNEQFF
TGTGCCAGCAGCTCGGCCGCGGGAGAAACACACAATGAGCAGTTCTTC
>many|-|TRBV11-2|TRBJ2-2
CASSPSPVTGELFF
TGTGCCAGCAGTCCAAGTCCGGTGACCGGGGAGCTGTTTTTT
>-|TRBD1|TRBV5-5|TRBJ1-2
CASSLWGQTVNYGYTF
TGTGCCAGCAGCTTGTGGGGACAGACCGTTAACTATGGCTACACCTTC
>many|TRBD1|TRBV4-1|TRBJ1-4
CASSRDRGQEKLFF
TGCGCCAGCAGCCGGGACAGGGGGCAAGAAAAACTGTTTTTT
>many|-|TRBV7-6|TRBJ2-7
CASSPDHRASPYEQYF
TGTGCCAGCAGCCCCGACCACAGGGCTTCTCCCTACGAGCAGTACTTC
>few|TRBD1|TRBV29-1|TRBJ2-7
CSVVLWDRDTTFAYEQYF
TGCAGCGTTGTTTTGTGGGACAGGGATACGACCTTCGCCTACGAGCAGTACTTC
>few|-|TRBV7-6|TRBJ1-2
CASSPREDYGYTF
TGTGCCAGCAGCCCCCGGGAGGACTATGGCTACACCTTC
>many|-|TRBV11-2|TRBJ1-1
CASSLYLGVNTEAFF
TGTGCCAGCAGCTTATATCTCGGGGTGAACACTGAAGCTTTCTTT
>many|-|TRBV7-6|TRBJ1-1
CASSPGSAEAFF
TGTGCCAGCAGCCCAGGGTCTGCTGAAGCTTTCTTT
>few|-|TRBV2|TRBJ1-5
CASTLDSNSNQPQHF
TGTGCCAGCACCCTGGACAGTAATAGCAATCAGCCCCAGCATTTT
>-|TRBD2|TRBV6-2/TRBV6-3|TRBJ2-1
CASSLAGRAEQFF
TGTGCCAGCAGTTTAGCGGGGAGGGCGGAGCAGTTCTTC
>-|-|TRBV2|TRBJ1-2
CASSEVRKYGYTF
TGTGCCAGCAGTGAAGTTCGAAAGTATGGCTACACCTTC
>-|-|TRBV5-1|TRBJ2-1
CASRSNEQFF
TGCGCCAGCCGCAGCAATGAGCAGTTCTTC
>few|-|TRBV2|TRBJ2-1
CASSEIGAGSSYNEQFF
TGTGCCAGCAGTGAAATCGGGGCAGGGAGCTCCTACAATGAGCAGTTCTTC
>-|-|TRBV20-1|TRBJ1-2
CSARRGQNYGYTF
TGCAGTGCTAGGAGGGGCCAGAACTATGGCTACACCTTC
>few|-|TRBV7-9|TRBJ2-2
CASGHEPGELFF
TGTGCCAGCGGACATGAACCCGGGGAGCTGTTTTTT
>many|-|TRBV7-2|TRBJ2-1
CASSLSPPGVEQFF
TGTGCCAGCAGCTTATCTCCCCCCGGGGTTGAGCAGTTCTTC
>few|-|TRBV4-3|TRBJ2-6
CASSQERQGLLSGANVLTF
TGCGCCAGCAGCCAAGAGAGGCAGGGGTTGCTCTCTGGGGCCAACGTCCTGACTTTC
>few|-|TRBV7-3|TRBJ2-1
CASSLTSEGWTVWGNEQFF
TGTGCCAGCAGCTTAACCTCAGAGGGGTGGACAGTATGGGGCAATGAGCAGTTCTTC
>few|-|TRBV4-3|TRBJ1-6
CASSQVVPANSYNSPLHF
TGCGCCAGCAGCCAAGTGGTCCCGGCCAACTCCTATAATTCACCCCTCCACTTT
>many|TRBD1|TRBV6-1|TRBJ1-2
CASSLTRQGHYGYTF
TGTGCCAGCAGTCTAACCCGACAGGGCCACTATGGCTACACCTTC
>-|TRBD1|TRBV9|TRBJ2-1
CASSVRSGGSDEQFF
TGTGCCAGCAGCGTAAGGTCAGGGGGCTCCGACGAGCAGTTCTTC
>few|TRBD2|TRBV5-6|TRBJ2-1
CASSFPSGGEGEQFF
TGTGCCAGCAGCTTCCCTAGCGGGGGGGAGGGTGAGCAGTTCTTC
>-|TRBD1|TRBV15|TRBJ1-6
CATSRTWDSYNLPLHF
TGTGCCACCAGCAGAACTTGGGACAGCTACAATTTACCCCTCCACTTT
>few|TRBD1|TRBV12-3/TRBV12-4|TRBJ2-7
CASSFYTGTATYEQYF
TGTGCCAGCAGTTTCTACACCGGGACAGCGACCTACGAGCAGTACTTC
>-|TRBD1|TRBV4-1|TRBJ2-3
CASSQDPGTEDTQYF
TGCGCCAGCAGCCAAGACCCCGGGACAGAAGATACGCAGTATTTT
>-|-|TRBV7-2|TRBJ2-1
CASSLTNLVDRLTYNEQFF
TGTGCCAGCAGCTTAACCAACTTGGTAGACAGGCTTACCTACAATGAGCAGTTCTTC
>-|-|TRBV13|TRBJ2-4
CASSFQDRKNIQYF
TGTGCCAGCAGCTTCCAAGACAGGAAAAACATTCAGTACTTC
>many|TRBD1|TRBV7-2|TRBJ2-7
CASSWGQTYEQYF
TGTGCCAGCAGCTGGGGACAGACCTACGAGCAGTACTTC
>many|-|TRBV7-2|TRBJ1-2
CASSYTGHGYTF
TGTGCCAGCAGTTATACAGGGCATGGCTACACCTTC
>many|-|TRBV6-2/TRBV6-3|TRBJ1-1
CASSYIGTANTEAFF
TGTGCCAGCAGTTACATCGGGACGGCGAACACTGAAGCTTTCTTT
>-|-|TRBV20-1|TRBJ2-3
CSARDGAGPWADTQYF
TGCAGTGCTAGAGATGGGGCGGGGCCCTGGGCAGATACGCAGTATTTT